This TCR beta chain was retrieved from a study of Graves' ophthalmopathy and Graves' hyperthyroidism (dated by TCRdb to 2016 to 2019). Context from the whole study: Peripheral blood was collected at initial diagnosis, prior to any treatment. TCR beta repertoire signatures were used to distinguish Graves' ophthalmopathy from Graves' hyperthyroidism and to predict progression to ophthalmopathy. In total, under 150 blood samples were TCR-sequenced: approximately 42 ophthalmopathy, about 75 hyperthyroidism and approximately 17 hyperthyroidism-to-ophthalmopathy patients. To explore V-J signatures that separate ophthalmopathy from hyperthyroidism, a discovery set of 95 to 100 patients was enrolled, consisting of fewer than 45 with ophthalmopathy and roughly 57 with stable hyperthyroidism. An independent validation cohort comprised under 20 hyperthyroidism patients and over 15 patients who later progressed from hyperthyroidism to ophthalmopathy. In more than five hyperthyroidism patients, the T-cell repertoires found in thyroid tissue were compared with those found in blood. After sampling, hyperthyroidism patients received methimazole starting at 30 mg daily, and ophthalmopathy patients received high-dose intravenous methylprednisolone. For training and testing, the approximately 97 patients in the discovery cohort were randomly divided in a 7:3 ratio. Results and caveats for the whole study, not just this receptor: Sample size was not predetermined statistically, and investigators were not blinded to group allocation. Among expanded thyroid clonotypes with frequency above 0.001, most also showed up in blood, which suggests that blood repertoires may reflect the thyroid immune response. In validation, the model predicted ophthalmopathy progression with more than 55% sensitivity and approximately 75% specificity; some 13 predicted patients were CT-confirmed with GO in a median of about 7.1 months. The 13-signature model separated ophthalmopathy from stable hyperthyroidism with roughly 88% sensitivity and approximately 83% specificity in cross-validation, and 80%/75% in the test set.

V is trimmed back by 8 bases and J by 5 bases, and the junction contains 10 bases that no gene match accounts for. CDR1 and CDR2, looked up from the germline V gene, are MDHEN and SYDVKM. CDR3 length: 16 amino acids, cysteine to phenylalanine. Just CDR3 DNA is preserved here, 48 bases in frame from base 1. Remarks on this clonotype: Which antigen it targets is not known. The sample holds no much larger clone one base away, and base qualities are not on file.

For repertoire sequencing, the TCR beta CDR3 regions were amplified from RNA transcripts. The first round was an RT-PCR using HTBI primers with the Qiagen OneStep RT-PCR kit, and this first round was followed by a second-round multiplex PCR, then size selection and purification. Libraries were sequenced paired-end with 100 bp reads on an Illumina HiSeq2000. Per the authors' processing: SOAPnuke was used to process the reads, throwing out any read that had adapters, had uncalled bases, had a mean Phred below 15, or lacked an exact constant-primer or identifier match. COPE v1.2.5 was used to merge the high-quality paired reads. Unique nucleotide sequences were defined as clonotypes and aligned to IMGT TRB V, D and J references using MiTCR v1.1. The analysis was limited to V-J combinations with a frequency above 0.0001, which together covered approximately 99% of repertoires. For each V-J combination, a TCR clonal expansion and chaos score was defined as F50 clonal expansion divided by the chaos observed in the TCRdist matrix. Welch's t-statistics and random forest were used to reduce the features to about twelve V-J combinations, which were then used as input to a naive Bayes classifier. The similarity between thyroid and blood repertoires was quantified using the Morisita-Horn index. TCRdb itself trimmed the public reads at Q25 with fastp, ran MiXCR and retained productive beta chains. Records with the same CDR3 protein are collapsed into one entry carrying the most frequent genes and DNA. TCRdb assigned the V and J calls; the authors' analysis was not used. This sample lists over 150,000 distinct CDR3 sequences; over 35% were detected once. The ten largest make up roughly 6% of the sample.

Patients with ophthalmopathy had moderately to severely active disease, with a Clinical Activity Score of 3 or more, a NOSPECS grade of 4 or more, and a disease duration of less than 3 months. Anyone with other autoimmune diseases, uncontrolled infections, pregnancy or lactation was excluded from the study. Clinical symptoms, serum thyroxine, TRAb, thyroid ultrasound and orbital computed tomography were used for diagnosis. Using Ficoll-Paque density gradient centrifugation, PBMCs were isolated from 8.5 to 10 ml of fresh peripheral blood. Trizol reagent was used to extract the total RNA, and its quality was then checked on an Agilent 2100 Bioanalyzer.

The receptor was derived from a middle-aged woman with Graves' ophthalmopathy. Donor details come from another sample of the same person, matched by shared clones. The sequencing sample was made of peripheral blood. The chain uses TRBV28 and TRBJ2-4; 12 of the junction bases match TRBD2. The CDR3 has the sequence CASGAGASGRENIQYF. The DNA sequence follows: TGTGCCAGCGGCGCGGGGGCTAGCGGGAGGGAAAACATTCAGTACTTC.